These T cell receptor beta chains were read from a single sample in a study of blood T cells in healthy people across ages. TCRdb redid the calling of the 5' RACE reads with MiXCR, one entry per CDR3 protein. The data contain 650,000 to 1,000,000 distinct CDR3 sequences, under 40% of them seen just once; the ten biggest clones take up roughly 13%. The source material was blood. These receptors all come from a man aged 18 to 29 in good health. The CDR3 runs from the conserved cysteine through the conserved F or W. D genes are given only for firm matches. Part of the rows lack a size; the others show once, few, many or a class for expanded clones.

d_call | j_call | clone_size | v_call | cdr3_nt | cdr3_aa
- | TRBJ2-1 | few | TRBV20-1 | TGCAGTGCTAGAGATCTGGGTCGAGGCACTAGCAGATGGGATGAGCAGTTCTTC | CSARDLGRGTSRWDEQFF
TRBD2 | TRBJ2-1 | few | TRBV7-3 | TGTGCCAGCAGCTTTCACGGGACTATTCTCAATGAGCAGTTCTTC | CASSFHGTILNEQFF
TRBD1 | TRBJ1-1 | - | TRBV7-2 | TGTGCCAGCAGCCCCCGGACAGGGACGAGCACTGAAGCTTTCTTT | CASSPRTGTSTEAFF
- | TRBJ2-2 | - | TRBV4-2 | TGTGCCAGCAGCCAAGTTTTTTTGGAGAGACAGGAGAACACCGGGGAGCTGTTTTTT | CASSQVFLERQENTGELFF
TRBD1 | TRBJ1-1 | few | TRBV3-1 | TGTGCCAGCAGCCAGGTCGACAGGGACACTGAAGCTTTCTTT | CASSQVDRDTEAFF
TRBD1 | TRBJ1-2 | - | TRBV7-2 | TGTGCCAGCAGCTTAGTAGAGGGGGACAGGGCATATGGCTACACCTTC | CASSLVEGDRAYGYTF
- | TRBJ1-1 | - | TRBV6-2/TRBV6-3 | TGTGCCAGCAGGTTCGGAAACACTGAAGTTTTCTTT | CASRFGNTEVFF
- | TRBJ2-5 | - | TRBV12-3/TRBV12-4 | TGTGCCAGCAGAAAGTACAAGGGGGACCAAGAGACCCAGTACTTC | CASRKYKGDQETQYF
- | TRBJ1-2 | - | TRBV3-1 | TGTGCCAGCAGCCAAGGACAGCCCCACCTTCGTGGCTACACCTTC | CASSQGQPHLRGYTF
- | TRBJ2-2 | - | TRBV6-1 | TGTGCCAGCAGTCCGACAGGGGCGGGAGACACCGGGGAGCTGTTTTTT | CASSPTGAGDTGELFF
- | TRBJ1-1 | - | TRBV20-1 | TGCAGTTGGAGGGGACTTGGCACTGAAGCTTTCTTT | CSWRGLGTEAFF
TRBD1 | TRBJ1-1 | - | TRBV20-1 | TGCAGTGCTAGGGACGGGACAGGGGGTAACACTGAAGCTTTCTTT | CSARDGTGGNTEAFF
- | TRBJ1-4 | - | TRBV11-2 | TGTGCCAGCAGCAAGAATAGACGAGGACCAACTAATGAAAAACTGTTTTTT | CASSKNRRGPTNEKLFF
- | TRBJ2-7 | once | TRBV19 | TGTGTCAGTAGTACTCGGAGGAGTGCGGCCTACGAGCAGTACTTC | CVSSTRRSAAYEQYF
- | TRBJ2-7 | few | TRBV28 | TGTGCCAGCAGTGTCGGTCGTTACTACGAGCAGTACTTC | CASSVGRYYEQYF
- | TRBJ2-1 | many | TRBV5-1 | TGCGCCAGCAGCTTGTCGCAGGGCTATGAGCAGTTCTTC | CASSLSQGYEQFF
TRBD1 | TRBJ1-4 | few | TRBV14 | TGTGCCAGCAGTACCCGGGACAGCGGTGAAAAACTGTTTTTT | CASSTRDSGEKLFF
TRBD2 | TRBJ2-7 | - | TRBV7-2 | TGTGCCAGCAGGATTTCGGGACTAGCGGGGGCTAGCTCCTACAATGAGCAGTACTTC | CASRISGLAGASSYNEQYF
TRBD2 | TRBJ2-7 | - | TRBV7-2 | TGTGCCAGCAGCGTAGCGGGGCGTTCCTACAATGAGCAGTACTTC | CASSVAGRSYNEQYF
- | TRBJ2-3 | few | TRBV6-5 | TGTGCCAGCAGTTACGGGTTTGGGTCCACAGATACGCAGTATTTT | CASSYGFGSTDTQYF
TRBD1 | TRBJ2-2 | - | TRBV6-5 | TGTGCCAGCAGCTCTGACAGGGAAAGGGGCGGGGAGCTGTTTTTT | CASSSDRERGGELFF
- | TRBJ1-2 | few | TRBV14 | TGTGCCAGCAGCCAAGTCCAGGCCAATGGCTACACCTTC | CASSQVQANGYTF
TRBD1 | TRBJ2-1 | many | TRBV7-9 | TGTGCCAGCAGCTCAAAGGACAGGAGTGACTATGAGCAGTTCTTC | CASSSKDRSDYEQFF
TRBD2 | TRBJ2-1 | - | TRBV5-4 | TGTGCCAGCAGCACCGACCGGGACTATGTTTCCCAAGAGACCCAGTTCTTC | CASSTDRDYVSQETQFF
- | TRBJ2-5 | - | TRBV9 | TGTGCCAGCAGCGGAGGAGGCGGGGATGAGCAGTACTTC | CASSGGGGDEQYF
- | TRBJ2-1 | few | TRBV3-1 | TGTGCCAGCAGCCACCCACTGAGGAGGGCGAATGAGCAGTTCTTC | CASSHPLRRANEQFF
TRBD1 | TRBJ2-3 | - | TRBV9 | TGTGCCAGCAGCGTAGATAACCAGGGGGCAGATACGCAGTATTTT | CASSVDNQGADTQYF
- | TRBJ2-3 | - | TRBV10-2 | TGCGCCACCCAGGGAGATACGCAGTATTTT | CATQGDTQYF
TRBD1 | TRBJ2-1 | few | TRBV12-3/TRBV12-4 | TGTGCCAGCAGTTTAGCGACAGGGACCCGGTTGGAGCAGTTCTTC | CASSLATGTRLEQFF
- | TRBJ1-2 | - | TRBV10-3 | TGTGCCATCAGTGCCCGACTCGACAAAAACTATGGCTACACCTTC | CAISARLDKNYGYTF
- | TRBJ1-4 | - | TRBV30 | TGTGCCTGGAGTCTCCGACGGGCTGAAAAACTGTTTTTT | CAWSLRRAEKLFF
- | TRBJ1-2 | few | TRBV6-5 | TGTGCCAGCAGTTACTCGCCGGGGGGCGGCTATGGCTACACCTTC | CASSYSPGGGYGYTF
- | TRBJ1-2 | few | TRBV12-3/TRBV12-4 | TGTGCCAGCAGTAAACTCAGGGACTTCACCTTC | CASSKLRDFTF
- | TRBJ2-3 | - | TRBV5-4 | TGTGCCAGCAGCCTAGGGACTCCAAGGGGGGGCACAGATACGCAGTATTTT | CASSLGTPRGGTDTQYF
- | TRBJ2-7 | few | TRBV21-1 | TGTGCCAGCAGTAGGACAGCCTGCTACGAGCAGTACTTC | CASSRTACYEQYF
TRBD1 | TRBJ2-1 | few | TRBV6-2/TRBV6-3 | TGTGCCAGCAGTTACGATCAGGGGGCCATGAATGAGCAGTTCTTC | CASSYDQGAMNEQFF
- | TRBJ1-1 | few | TRBV19 | TGTGCCGCAGTGGGGGGGGCTGCTGAAGCTTTCTTT | CAAVGGAAEAFF
- | TRBJ2-1 | few | TRBV20-1 | TGCAGTGCTAAGGGCCCAGTTAACAATGAGCAGTTCTTC | CSAKGPVNNEQFF
- | TRBJ2-1 | - | TRBV6-2/TRBV6-3 | TGTGCCAGCAGTTACTCTCCCCTTAGGAGCTCCTACAATGAGCAGTTCTTC | CASSYSPLRSSYNEQFF
- | TRBJ1-6 | - | TRBV20-1 | TGCAGTGCTAGATCGGGGACCAGGGGAGCGGGTGTATATTCACCCCTCCACTTT | CSARSGTRGAGVYSPLHF
- | TRBJ2-1 | few | TRBV6-2/TRBV6-3 | TGTGCCAGCAGCCCGACTAAGAATGAGCAGTTCTTC | CASSPTKNEQFF